This T cell receptor beta chain was recovered during a study of cytomegalovirus exposure and HLA in healthy donors. This CDR3 comprises 12 residues. Per the germline V gene, CDR1 is LGHNA and CDR2 is YNFKEQ. The V and J ends lost 5 bases and 8 bases respectively, with 9 bases between them. The PCR was carried out with 60 Vbeta primers and 13 Jbeta primers. The data were produced by immunoSEQ multiplex PCR, yet TCRdb's version contains in-frame clones alone and is incomplete. The sample lists 180,000 or so clones, around 81% occurring once. The specimen sequenced was PBMCs. The chain has TRBV4-2 and TRBJ1-4; weak D call: TRBD1 (6 bases). This receptor was identified in a woman under 30 in good health and CMV-seropositive. Written as DNA, the CDR3 is TGTGCCAGCAGCGTACAGGGCGAAAAACTGTTTTTT. It specifies CASSVQGEKLFF.